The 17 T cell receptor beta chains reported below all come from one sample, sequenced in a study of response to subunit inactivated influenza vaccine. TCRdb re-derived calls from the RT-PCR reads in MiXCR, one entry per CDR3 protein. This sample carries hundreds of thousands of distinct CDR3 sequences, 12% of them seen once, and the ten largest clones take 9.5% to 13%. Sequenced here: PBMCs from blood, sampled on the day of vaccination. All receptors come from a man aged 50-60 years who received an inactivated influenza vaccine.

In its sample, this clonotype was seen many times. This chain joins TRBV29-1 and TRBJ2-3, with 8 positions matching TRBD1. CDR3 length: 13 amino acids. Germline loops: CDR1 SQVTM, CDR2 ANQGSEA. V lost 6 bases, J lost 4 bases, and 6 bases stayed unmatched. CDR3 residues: CSVGQGGADTQYF. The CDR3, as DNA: TGCAGCGTCGGACAGGGAGGAGCAGATACGCAGTATTTT.

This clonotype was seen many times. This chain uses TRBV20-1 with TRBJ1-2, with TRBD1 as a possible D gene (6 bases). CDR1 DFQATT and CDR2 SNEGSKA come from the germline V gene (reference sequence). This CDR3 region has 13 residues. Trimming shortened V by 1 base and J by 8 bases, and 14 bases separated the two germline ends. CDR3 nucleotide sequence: TGCAGTGCTAGAGCGAACAGGGCAAGGGGCTACACCTTC. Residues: CSARANRARGYTF.

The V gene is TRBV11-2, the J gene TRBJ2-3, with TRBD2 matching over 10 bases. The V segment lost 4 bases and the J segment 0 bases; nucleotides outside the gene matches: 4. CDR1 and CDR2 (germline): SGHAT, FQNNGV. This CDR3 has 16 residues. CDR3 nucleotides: TGTGCCAGCAGCTCATCTAGCGGGGGTAGCACAGATACGCAGTATTTT. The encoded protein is CASSSSSGGSTDTQYF.

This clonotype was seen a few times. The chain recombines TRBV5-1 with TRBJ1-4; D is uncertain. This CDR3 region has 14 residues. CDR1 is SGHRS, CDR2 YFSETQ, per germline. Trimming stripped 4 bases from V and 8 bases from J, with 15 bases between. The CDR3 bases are TGCGCCAGCAGCCCCCTTTGGCTGCGGGAAAAACTGTTTTTT. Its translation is CASSPLWLREKLFF.

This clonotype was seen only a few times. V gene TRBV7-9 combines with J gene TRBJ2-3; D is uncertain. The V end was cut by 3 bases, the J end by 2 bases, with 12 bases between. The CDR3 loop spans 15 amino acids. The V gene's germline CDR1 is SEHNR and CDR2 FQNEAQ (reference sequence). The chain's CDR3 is CASSLGSPPTDTQYF. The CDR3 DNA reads TGTGCCAGCAGCTTGGGCAGTCCTCCCACAGATACGCAGTATTTT.

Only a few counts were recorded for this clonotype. The CDR3 spells CASSLEGNSYNEQFF. DNA for the CDR3: TGCGCCAGCAGCTTGGAGGGAAATTCCTACAATGAGCAGTTCTTC. The V call is TRBV5-1, the J call TRBJ2-1, with unresolved D. The CDR3 is 15 residues long. V was cut by 0 bases and J by 1 base, with 8 bases left in between. Germline lookup yields CDR1 SGHRS and CDR2 YFSETQ.

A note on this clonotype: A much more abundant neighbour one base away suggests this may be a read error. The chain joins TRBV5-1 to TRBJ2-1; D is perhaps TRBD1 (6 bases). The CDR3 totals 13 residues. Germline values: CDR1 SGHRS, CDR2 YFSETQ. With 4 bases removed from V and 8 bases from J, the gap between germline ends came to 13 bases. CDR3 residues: CASSAGQWDEQFF. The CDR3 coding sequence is TGCGCCAGCAGCGCTGGACAGTGGGATGAGCAGTTCTTC.

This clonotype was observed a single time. CDR3 in DNA: TGTGCCAGCAGCTTAGAGGTCCATTTGGGACAGAGAGAGACCCAGTACTTC. Protein product: CASSLEVHLGQRETQYF. V and J are TRBV7-9 and TRBJ2-5; 7 nucleotides align to TRBD1. The germline gives CDR1 SEHNR, CDR2 FQNEAQ (reference sequence). The CDR3 length is 17 residues. V lost 1 base, J lost 4 bases, and 12 bases stayed unmatched.

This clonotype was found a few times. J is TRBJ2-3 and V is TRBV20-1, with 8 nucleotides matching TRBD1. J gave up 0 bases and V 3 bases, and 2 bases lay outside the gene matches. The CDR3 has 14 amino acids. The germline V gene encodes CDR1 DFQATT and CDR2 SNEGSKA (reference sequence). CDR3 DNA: TGCAGTGCTAGGACAGGGGCCAGCACAGATACGCAGTATTTT. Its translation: CSARTGASTDTQYF.

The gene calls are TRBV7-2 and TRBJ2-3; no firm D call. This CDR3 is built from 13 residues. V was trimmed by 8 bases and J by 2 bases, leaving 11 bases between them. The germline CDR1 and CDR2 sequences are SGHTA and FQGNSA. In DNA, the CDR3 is TGTGCCAGCCACGTCACCCTCACAGATACGCAGTATTTT. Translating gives CASHVTLTDTQYF.

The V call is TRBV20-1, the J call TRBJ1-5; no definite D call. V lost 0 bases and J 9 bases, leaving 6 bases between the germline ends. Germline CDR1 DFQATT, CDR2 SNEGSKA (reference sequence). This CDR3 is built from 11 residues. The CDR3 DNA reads TGCAGTGCTAGAGACGGACTGCCCCAGCATTTT. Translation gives CSARDGLPQHF.

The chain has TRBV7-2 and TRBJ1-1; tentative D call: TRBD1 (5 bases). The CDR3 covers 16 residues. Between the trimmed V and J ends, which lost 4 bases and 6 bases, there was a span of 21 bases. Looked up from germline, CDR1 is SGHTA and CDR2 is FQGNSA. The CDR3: CASSSIWGRGPSEAFF. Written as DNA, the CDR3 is TGTGCCAGCAGCTCTATATGGGGTAGGGGCCCTTCTGAAGCTTTCTTT.

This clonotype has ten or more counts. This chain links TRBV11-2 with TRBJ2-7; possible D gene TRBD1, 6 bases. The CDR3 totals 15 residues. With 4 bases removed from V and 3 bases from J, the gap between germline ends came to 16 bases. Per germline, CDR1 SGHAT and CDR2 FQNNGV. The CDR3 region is CASSSEDRPYYEQYF. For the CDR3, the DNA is TGTGCCAGCAGCTCAGAGGACAGACCCTACTACGAGCAGTACTTC.

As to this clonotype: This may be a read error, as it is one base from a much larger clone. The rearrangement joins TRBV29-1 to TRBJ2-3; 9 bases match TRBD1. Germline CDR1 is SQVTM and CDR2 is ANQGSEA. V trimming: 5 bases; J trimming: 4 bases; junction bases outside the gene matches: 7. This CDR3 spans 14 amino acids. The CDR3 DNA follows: TGCAGCGTTTCCACAGGGGGCTTCCCAGATACGCAGTATTTT. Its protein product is CSVSTGGFPDTQYF.

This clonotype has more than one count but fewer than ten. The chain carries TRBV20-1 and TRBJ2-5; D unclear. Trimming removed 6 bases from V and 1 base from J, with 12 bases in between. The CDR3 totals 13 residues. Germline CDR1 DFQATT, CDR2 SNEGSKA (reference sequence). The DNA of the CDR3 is TGCAGTGCCCCAAGGGATTTCCAAGAGACCCAGTACTTC. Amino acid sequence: CSAPRDFQETQYF.

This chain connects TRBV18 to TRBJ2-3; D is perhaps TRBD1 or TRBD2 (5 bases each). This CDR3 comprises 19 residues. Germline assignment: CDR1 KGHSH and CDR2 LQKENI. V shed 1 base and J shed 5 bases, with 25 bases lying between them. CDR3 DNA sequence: TGTGCCAGCTCACCACGCGGTCACCGCCCAACCGGGACGAAAGATACGCAGTATTTT. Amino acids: CASSPRGHRPTGTKDTQYF.

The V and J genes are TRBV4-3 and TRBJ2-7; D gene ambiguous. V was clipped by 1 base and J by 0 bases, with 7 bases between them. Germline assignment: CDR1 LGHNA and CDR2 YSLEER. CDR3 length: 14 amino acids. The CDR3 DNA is TGCGCCAGCAGCCAAGTGGCAGACTCCTACGAGCAGTACTTC. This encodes CASSQVADSYEQYF.